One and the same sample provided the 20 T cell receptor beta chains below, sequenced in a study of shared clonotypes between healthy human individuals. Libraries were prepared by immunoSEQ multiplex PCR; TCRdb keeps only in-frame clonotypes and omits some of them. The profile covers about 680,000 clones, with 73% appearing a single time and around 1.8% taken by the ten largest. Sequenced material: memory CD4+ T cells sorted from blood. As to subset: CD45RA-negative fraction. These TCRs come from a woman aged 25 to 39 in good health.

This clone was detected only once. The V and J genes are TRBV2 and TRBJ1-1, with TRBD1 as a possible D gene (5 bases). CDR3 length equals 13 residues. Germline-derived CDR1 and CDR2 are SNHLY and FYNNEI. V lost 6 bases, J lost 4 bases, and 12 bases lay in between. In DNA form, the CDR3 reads TGTGCCAGCAGCCAGGGTTGGGGCACTGAAGCTTTCTTT. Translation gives CASSQGWGTEAFF.

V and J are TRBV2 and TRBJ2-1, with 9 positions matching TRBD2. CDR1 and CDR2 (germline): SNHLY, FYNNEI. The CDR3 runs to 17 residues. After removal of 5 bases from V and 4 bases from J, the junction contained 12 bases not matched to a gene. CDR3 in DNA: TGTGCCAGCAGTAAAAGTTGGCTAGCGGGATCTTACAATGAGCAGTTCTTC. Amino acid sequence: CASSKSWLAGSYNEQFF.

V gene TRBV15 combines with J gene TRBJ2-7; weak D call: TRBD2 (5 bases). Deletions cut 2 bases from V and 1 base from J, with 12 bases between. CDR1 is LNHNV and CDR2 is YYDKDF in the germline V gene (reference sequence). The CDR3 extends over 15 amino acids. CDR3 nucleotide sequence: TGTGCCACCAGCAGAAGGAGTAGCGAATCCTACGAGCAGTACTTC. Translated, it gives CATSRRSSESYEQYF.

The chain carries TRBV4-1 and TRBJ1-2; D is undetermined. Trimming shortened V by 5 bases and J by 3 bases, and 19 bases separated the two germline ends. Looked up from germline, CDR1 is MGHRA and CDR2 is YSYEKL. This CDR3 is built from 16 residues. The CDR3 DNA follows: TGCGCCAGCAGCACCTCGGGAAGCGGGAGGGACTATGGCTACACCTTC. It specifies CASSTSGSGRDYGYTF.

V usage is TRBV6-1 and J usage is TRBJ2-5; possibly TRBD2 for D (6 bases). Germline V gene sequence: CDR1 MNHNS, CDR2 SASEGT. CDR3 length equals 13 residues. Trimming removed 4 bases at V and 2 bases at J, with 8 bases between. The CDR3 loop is CASSAGLQETQYF. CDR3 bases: TGTGCCAGCAGTGCGGGACTGCAAGAGACCCAGTACTTC.

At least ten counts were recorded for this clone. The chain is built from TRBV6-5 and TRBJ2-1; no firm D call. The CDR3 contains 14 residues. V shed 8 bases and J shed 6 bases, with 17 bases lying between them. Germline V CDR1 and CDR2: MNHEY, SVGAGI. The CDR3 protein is CASGRSNSPNEQFF. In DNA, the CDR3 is TGTGCCAGCGGGCGTTCAAATAGCCCCAATGAGCAGTTCTTC.

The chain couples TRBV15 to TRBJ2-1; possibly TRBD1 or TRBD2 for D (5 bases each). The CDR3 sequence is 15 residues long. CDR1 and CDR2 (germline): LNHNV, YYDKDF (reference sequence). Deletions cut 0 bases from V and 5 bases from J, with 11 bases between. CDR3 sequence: CATSREWDGNNEQFF. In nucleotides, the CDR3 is TGTGCCACCAGCAGAGAATGGGACGGCAACAATGAGCAGTTCTTC. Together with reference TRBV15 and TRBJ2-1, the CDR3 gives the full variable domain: DAMVIQNPRYQVTQFGKPVTLSCSQTLNHNVMYWYQQKSSQAPKLLFHYYDKDFNNEADTPDNFQSRRPNTSFCFLDIRSPGLGDTAMYLCATSREWDGNNEQFFGPGTRLTVL.

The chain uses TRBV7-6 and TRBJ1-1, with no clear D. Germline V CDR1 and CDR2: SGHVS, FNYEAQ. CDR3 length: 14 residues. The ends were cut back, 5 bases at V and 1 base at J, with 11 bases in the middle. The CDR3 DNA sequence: TGTGCCAGCAGCCCCCAAAACGCGAACACTGAAGCTTTCTTT. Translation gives CASSPQNANTEAFF.

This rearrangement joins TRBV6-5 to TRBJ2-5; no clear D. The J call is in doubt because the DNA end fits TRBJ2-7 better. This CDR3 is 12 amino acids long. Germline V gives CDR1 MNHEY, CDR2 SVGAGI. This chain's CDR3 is CASSPFPYEQYF. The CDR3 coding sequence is TGTGCCAGCAGTCCATTCCCCTACGAGCAGTACTTC.

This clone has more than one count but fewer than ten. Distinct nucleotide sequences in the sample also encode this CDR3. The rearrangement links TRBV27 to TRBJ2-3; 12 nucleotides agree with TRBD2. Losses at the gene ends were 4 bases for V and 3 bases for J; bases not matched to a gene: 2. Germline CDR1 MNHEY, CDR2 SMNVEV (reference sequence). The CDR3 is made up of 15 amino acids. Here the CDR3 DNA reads TGTGCCAGCAGTTCCGGACTAGCGGGAACAGATACGCAGTATTTT. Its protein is CASSSGLAGTDTQYF.

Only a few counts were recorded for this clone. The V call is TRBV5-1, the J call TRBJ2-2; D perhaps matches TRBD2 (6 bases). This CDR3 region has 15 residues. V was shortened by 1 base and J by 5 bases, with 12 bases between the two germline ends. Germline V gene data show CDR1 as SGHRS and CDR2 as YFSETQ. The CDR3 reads CASSLPGVTTGELFF. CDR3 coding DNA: TGCGCCAGCAGCTTGCCGGGAGTTACTACCGGGGAGCTGTTTTTT.

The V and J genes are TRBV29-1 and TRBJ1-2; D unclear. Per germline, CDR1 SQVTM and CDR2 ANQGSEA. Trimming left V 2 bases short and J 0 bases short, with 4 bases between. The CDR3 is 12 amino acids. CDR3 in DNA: TGCAGCGTTGAATTTTCTAACTATGGCTACACCTTC. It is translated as CSVEFSNYGYTF.

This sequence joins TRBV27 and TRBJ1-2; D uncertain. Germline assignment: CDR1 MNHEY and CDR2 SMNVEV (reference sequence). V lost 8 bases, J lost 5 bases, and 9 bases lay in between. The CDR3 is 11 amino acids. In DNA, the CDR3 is TGTGCCAGCGGTTCGGGGTATGGCTACACCTTC. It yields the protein CASGSGYGYTF.

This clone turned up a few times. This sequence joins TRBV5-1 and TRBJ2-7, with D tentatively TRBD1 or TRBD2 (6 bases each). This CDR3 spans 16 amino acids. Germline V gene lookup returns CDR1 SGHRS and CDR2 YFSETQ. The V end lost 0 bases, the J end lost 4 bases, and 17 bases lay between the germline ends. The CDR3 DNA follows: TGCGCCAGCAGCTTGGATTGGGGGGCGGTGATATACGAGCAGTACTTC. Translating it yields CASSLDWGAVIYEQYF.

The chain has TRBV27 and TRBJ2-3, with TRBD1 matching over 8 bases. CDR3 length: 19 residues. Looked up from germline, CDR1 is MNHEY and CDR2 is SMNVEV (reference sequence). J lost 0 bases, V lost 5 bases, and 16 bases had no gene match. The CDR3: CASSLLGGSGGISTDTQYF. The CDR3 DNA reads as TGTGCCAGCAGTCTATTAGGAGGGTCAGGGGGCATAAGCACAGATACGCAGTATTTT.

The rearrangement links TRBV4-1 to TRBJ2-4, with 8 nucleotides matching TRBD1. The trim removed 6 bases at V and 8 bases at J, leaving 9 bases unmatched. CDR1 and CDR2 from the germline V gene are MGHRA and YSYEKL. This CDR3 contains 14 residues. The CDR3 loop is CASRRRTGTDIQYF. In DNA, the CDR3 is TGCGCCAGCAGACGACGGACAGGGACAGACATTCAGTACTTC.

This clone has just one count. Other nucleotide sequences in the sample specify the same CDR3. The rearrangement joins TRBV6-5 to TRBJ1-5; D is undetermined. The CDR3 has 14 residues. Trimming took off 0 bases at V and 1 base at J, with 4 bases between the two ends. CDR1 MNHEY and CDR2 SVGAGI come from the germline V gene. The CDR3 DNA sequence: TGTGCCAGCAGTTACTCGGGGAGCAATCAGCCCCAGCATTTT. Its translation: CASSYSGSNQPQHF.

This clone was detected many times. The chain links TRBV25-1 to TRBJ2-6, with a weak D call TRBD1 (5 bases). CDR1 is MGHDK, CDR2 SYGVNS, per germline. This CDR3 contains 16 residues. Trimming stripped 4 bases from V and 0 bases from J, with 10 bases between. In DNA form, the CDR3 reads TGTGCCAGCAGTGCTGGACATAGCTCTGGGGCCAACGTCCTGACTTTC. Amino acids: CASSAGHSSGANVLTF. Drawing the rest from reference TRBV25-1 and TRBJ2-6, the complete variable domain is EADIYQTPRYLVIGTGKKITLECSQTMGHDKMYWYQQDPGMELHLIHYSYGVNSTEKGDLSSESTVSRIRTEHFPLTLESARPSHTSQYLCASSAGHSSGANVLTFGAGSRLTVL.

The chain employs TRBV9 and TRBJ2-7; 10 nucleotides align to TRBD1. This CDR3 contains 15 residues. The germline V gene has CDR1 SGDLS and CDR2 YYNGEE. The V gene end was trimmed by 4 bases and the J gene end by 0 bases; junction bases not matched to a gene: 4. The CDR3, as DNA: TGTGCCAGCAGCAGGGGACAGGGGAGCTCCTACGAGCAGTACTTC. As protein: CASSRGQGSSYEQYF.

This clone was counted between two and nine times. The CDR3 DNA reads TGCAGCGGCCGGCAGACCTCTGGAAACACCATATATTTT. As protein: CSGRQTSGNTIYF. The rearrangement joins TRBV29-1 to TRBJ1-3; D not resolved. Germline values: CDR1 SQVTM, CDR2 ANQGSEA. V lost 7 bases and J 0 bases, leaving 10 bases between the germline ends. CDR3 length: 13 residues.